The rows below give T cell receptor beta chains drawn from one sample of a study of vaccination and CD4 T cells after COVID-19. These receptors are not linked to any known antigen. MiXCR, applied by TCRdb to the PCR reads, yields one record per CDR3 protein. This sample carries more than 20,000 distinct CDR3 sequences, under 55% of them seen once, and the ten largest clones take 4.1%. The starting material was CD4+ T cells from blood, cultured in vitro, obtained about 7 months after SARS-CoV-2 vaccination. These receptors all come from a human donor who had recovered from COVID-19. Each CDR3 is given without its conserved first and last residue. Fields, in order: V gene, clone size, J gene, CDR3 protein. Clone size appears in some rows only: once, few, many, or a class for an expanded clone.

TRBV6-2/TRBV6-3,.,TRBJ1-5,ASRPRRQGIGQPQH
TRBV10-3,.,TRBJ2-7,AISDLNEQY
TRBV20-1,few,TRBJ1-1,SAGGQVVGAEAF
TRBV7-2,few,TRBJ2-3,ASSYARGPDTQY
TRBV7-9,few,TRBJ2-5,ASSLVLFGSQY
TRBV20-1,few,TRBJ2-4,SAFRDTPLY
TRBV6-1,.,TRBJ1-3,ASRRQLSGNTIY
TRBV6-1,.,TRBJ1-6,ASSNLGQSYNSPLH
TRBV5-6,.,TRBJ1-1,ASSLGFGELI
TRBV7-2,.,TRBJ1-1,ASSLAQNTEAF
TRBV7-2,.,TRBJ2-1,ASSLYPQDGNNEQF
TRBV28,.,TRBJ1-3,ASRETTISGNTIY
TRBV19,.,TRBJ2-5,ASSIGWGRVPGETQY
TRBV27,few,TRBJ2-5,ASSLNNEETQY
TRBV20-1,.,TRBJ2-3,SAISARDGTQY
TRBV11-1,.,TRBJ2-1,ASDLSSYNEQF
TRBV20-1,.,TRBJ2-7,SVPPGQGYEQY